This TCR beta chain derives from a study of cytotoxic CD8 clonotypes in ibrutinib-treated CLL. Study-level results: Elevated clonality accompanied ibrutinib response, with a return toward baseline values at progression.

On this clone itself: The antigen is not known.

Method: immunoSEQ multiplex PCR; TCRdb's copy keeps in-frame clones and lacks some. The table lists over 100,000 clones, approximately 85% of them singletons. With 2 bases removed from V and 9 bases from J, the gap between germline ends came to 15 bases. This CDR3 comprises 14 residues. CDR1 is SGHKS and CDR2 is YYEKEE in the germline V gene (reference sequence). The receptor was isolated from a human donor with chronic lymphocytic leukemia. V is TRBV5-5 and J is TRBJ1-5, with D unclear. The sample in question was PBMCs, obtained after 24 months of ibrutinib treatment. CDR3 bases: TGTGCCAGCAGCTTAGAGGCAGAGTTTTGGCCCCAGCATTTT. Translating gives CASSLEAEFWPQHF.